What follows are 27 T cell receptor beta chains derived from one specimen sequenced in a study of T-cell memory formation after mild COVID-19. TCRdb recomputed calls from the 5' RACE reads with MiXCR, one row per CDR3 protein. The repertoire includes around 440,000 distinct CDR3 sequences, roughly 18% of them detected once, and more than 9% sits in the top ten. Material for sequencing was PBMCs or a T cell subset sorted from them (not recorded which). These receptors originate from an adult woman who had mild COVID-19 (a few samples of this study predate the infection). Cell type and time point are not known.

This clonotype was found a few times. The chain employs TRBV7-2 and TRBJ2-3, with 10 bases matching TRBD2. The CDR3 extends over 17 amino acids. Germline-derived CDR1 and CDR2 are SGHTA and FQGNSA. V trimming: 1 base; J trimming: 4 bases; junction bases outside the gene matches: 8. DNA of the CDR3: TGTGCCAGCAGCTTAGTCAGCGGGAGGGCCGAGGCAGATACGCAGTATTTT. It specifies CASSLVSGRAEADTQYF.

CDR3 in amino acids: CASSLRGGQNTGELFF. CDR3 DNA: TGCGCCAGCAGCCTCAGAGGGGGGCAGAACACCGGGGAGCTGTTTTTT. This sequence joins TRBV5-1 and TRBJ2-2; D is tentatively TRBD1 or TRBD2 (6 bases each). Germline V gene lookup returns CDR1 SGHRS and CDR2 YFSETQ. CDR3 length equals 16 residues. V gave up 4 bases and J gave up 1 base, with 14 bases separating them.

This chain uses TRBV3-1 with TRBJ2-7, with D possibly TRBD2 on 6 matching bases. The CDR3 spans 17 residues. Germline V lookup: CDR1 LGHDT, CDR2 YNNKEL (reference sequence). With 0 bases removed from V and 0 bases from J, the gap between germline ends came to 15 bases. CDR3 loop: CASSQEGVGTRSYEQYF. CDR3 nucleotides: TGTGCCAGCAGCCAAGAGGGAGTTGGGACTCGCTCCTACGAGCAGTACTTC.

The chain couples TRBV5-1 to TRBJ2-3; 9 positions agree with TRBD2. From germline, CDR1 is SGHRS and CDR2 YFSETQ. The CDR3 spans 15 residues. V shed 5 bases, J shed 3 bases, and the junction held 7 bases outside the gene matches. CDR3 sequence: CASRFSGGKTDTQYF. The CDR3 nucleotides read TGCGCCAGCAGGTTCAGCGGGGGGAAAACAGATACGCAGTATTTT.

Only a few counts were recorded for this clonotype. The rearrangement uses TRBV11-2 and TRBJ2-2; TRBD1 aligns across 7 bases. CDR3 length equals 14 residues. V was pared by 5 bases and J by 6 bases, with 6 bases of the junction left unmatched. The germline gives CDR1 SGHAT, CDR2 FQNNGV. CDR3 in DNA: TGTGCCAGCAGCAGGGGGCGAGCGGCCGGGGAGCTGTTTTTT. Amino acids: CASSRGRAAGELFF. The full variable domain, with the rest looked up from reference TRBV11-2 and TRBJ2-2, is EAGVAQSPRYKIIEKRQSVAFWCNPISGHATLYWYQQILGQGPKLLIQFQNNGVVDDSQLPKDRFSAERLKGVDSTLKIQPAKLEDSAVYLCASSRGRAAGELFFGEGSRLTVL.

The rearrangement joins TRBV12-3 or TRBV12-4 to TRBJ1-1; tentative D call: TRBD1 (5 bases). The CDR3 is 13 amino acids. V was clipped by 7 bases and J by 1 base, with 10 bases between them. In DNA, the CDR3 is TGTGCCAGCACCCGGGGGGAGAACACTGAAGCTTTCTTT. The encoded protein is CASTRGENTEAFF.

The chain uses TRBV20-1 and TRBJ1-1, with unresolved D. Germline V gene data show CDR1 as DFQATT and CDR2 as SNEGSKA (reference sequence). This CDR3 comprises 13 residues. The V end was cut by 0 bases, the J end by 0 bases, with 5 bases between. The CDR3 DNA follows: TGCAGTGCTAGAGAAACACTGAACACTGAAGCTTTCTTT. Encoded protein: CSARETLNTEAFF.

In its sample, this clonotype was seen a few times. This chain joins TRBV18 and TRBJ2-3, with 10 bases lining up with TRBD1. V lost 2 bases, J lost 0 bases, and 2 bases stayed unmatched. The length of the CDR3 is 16 residues. The germline CDR1 and CDR2 sequences are KGHSH and LQKENI. The DNA for the CDR3 is TGTGCCAGCTCACCAGGGACAGGGGCCAGCACAGATACGCAGTATTTT. This encodes CASSPGTGASTDTQYF.

This clonotype was detected many times. The genes are TRBV6-5 and TRBJ1-4; TRBD1 is a possible D gene (6 bases). The V end was cut by 6 bases, the J end by 1 base, with 15 bases between. The germline V gene has CDR1 MNHEY and CDR2 SVGAGI. The CDR3 length is 16 residues. The CDR3 DNA reads as TGTGCCAGCAGCAAGACGGGGGGCCGAACTAATGAAAAACTGTTTTTT. Translated: CASSKTGGRTNEKLFF.

This clonotype was detected only a few times. This chain uses TRBV7-9 with TRBJ1-1; no reliable D call. The CDR3 spans 15 residues. V was clipped by 5 bases and J by 1 base, with 14 bases between them. Germline CDR1 reads SEHNR; CDR2 reads FQNEAQ (reference sequence). CDR3 bases: TGTGCCAGCAGCCCGGAGTTGGGAGGGAACACTGAAGCTTTCTTT. Protein product: CASSPELGGNTEAFF.

The V gene is TRBV9, the J gene TRBJ2-5; D tentatively reads TRBD1 or TRBD2 (5 bases each). Germline-derived CDR1 and CDR2 are SGDLS and YYNGEE. This CDR3 spans 15 amino acids. V lost 0 bases and J lost 2, with 11 bases in between. The CDR3 nucleotides read TGTGCCAGCAGCGTAGTAACGGGGCCTCAAGAGACCCAGTACTTC. It yields the protein CASSVVTGPQETQYF.

This clonotype was counted only a few times. V and J are TRBV12-3 or TRBV12-4 and TRBJ2-5; 10 bases are a match to TRBD2. This CDR3 has 14 residues. V was clipped by 4 bases and J by 5 bases; unmatched bases: 4. CDR3 region: CASSSTSGVETQYF. CDR3 in DNA: TGTGCCAGCAGTTCCACTAGCGGGGTGGAGACCCAGTACTTC.

This clonotype appeared a few times. The chain employs TRBV19 and TRBJ1-1; no clear D. Between the trimmed V and J ends, which lost 6 bases and 0 bases, there was a span of 11 bases. This CDR3 contains 14 residues. CDR1 and CDR2 from the germline V gene are LNHDA and SQIVND (reference sequence). CDR3 in amino acids: CASSLDLMNTEAFF. CDR3 DNA sequence: TGTGCCAGTAGCCTAGACCTCATGAACACTGAAGCTTTCTTT. Combining the CDR3 with reference TRBV19 and TRBJ1-1 gives the whole variable domain DGGITQSPKYLFRKEGQNVTLSCEQNLNHDAMYWYRQDPGQGLRLIYYSQIVNDFQKGDIAEGYSVSREKKESFPLTVTSAQKNPTAFYLCASSLDLMNTEAFFGQGTRLTVV.

The chain couples TRBV7-9 to TRBJ2-5; 7 bases map to TRBD1. The CDR3 runs to 14 residues. J gave up 4 bases and V 5 bases, and 7 bases lay outside the gene matches. Germline values: CDR1 SEHNR, CDR2 FQNEAQ (reference sequence). DNA for the CDR3: TGTGCCAGCAGCCCCTCCCCAGGGGGAGAGACCCAGTACTTC. Its translation is CASSPSPGGETQYF.

The V gene is TRBV6-2 or TRBV6-3, the J gene TRBJ2-1; TRBD2 matches 7 bases. After removal of 2 bases from V and 9 bases from J, the junction contained 4 bases not matched to a gene. This CDR3 region has 13 residues. The germline gives CDR1 MNHEY, CDR2 SVGEGT. CDR3 loop: CASSYLASGEQFF. The CDR3 DNA reads TGTGCCAGCAGTTACCTCGCTAGCGGTGAGCAGTTCTTC.

This clonotype has more than one count but fewer than ten. The chain is built from TRBV2 and TRBJ2-4, with D possibly TRBD2 on 5 matching bases. The CDR3 sequence is 12 residues long. V lost 7 bases to trimming and J lost 3 bases, with 7 bases between them. Germline CDR1 reads SNHLY; CDR2 reads FYNNEI. The CDR3 coding sequence is TGTGCCAGCATGGGAGTCAAAAACATTCAGTACTTC. Its protein is CASMGVKNIQYF. The entire variable domain, with the rest obtained from reference TRBV2 and TRBJ2-4, is as follows: EPEVTQTPSHQVTQMGQEVILRCVPISNHLYFYWYRQILGQKVEFLVSFYNNEISEKSEIFDDQFSVERPDGSNFTLKIRSTKLEDSAMYFCASMGVKNIQYFGAGTRLSVL.

There are many counts of this clonotype. This chain uses TRBV6-5 with TRBJ1-1; perhaps TRBD1 as D (5 bases). Between the trimmed V and J ends, which lost 7 bases and 11 bases, there was a span of 14 bases. CDR3 size: 11 residues. In germline, CDR1 is MNHEY, CDR2 SVGAGI. DNA for the CDR3: TGTGCCAGCAAAAAGGGGTCATGGGCTTTCTTT. As protein: CASKKGSWAFF.

This clonotype was counted many times. This sequence joins TRBV3-1 and TRBJ2-7; 7 nucleotides line up with TRBD2. J lost 2 bases, V lost 1 base, and 2 bases had no gene match. This CDR3 region has 14 residues. Germline V gene sequence: CDR1 LGHDT, CDR2 YNNKEL (reference sequence). The CDR3 coding sequence is TGTGCCAGCAGCCAAGCGGGGGGAACCTACGAGCAGTACTTC. As protein: CASSQAGGTYEQYF.

This clonotype was detected a few times. The V and J genes are TRBV4-1 and TRBJ2-7; 8 bases line up with TRBD1. The CDR3 covers 18 residues. Trimming cost V 1 base and J 2 bases; bases outside gene matches: 13. Germline V gene data show CDR1 as MGHRA and CDR2 as YSYEKL. The CDR3 protein is CASSQVWFRDRLTYEQYF. CDR3 nucleotides: TGCGCCAGCAGCCAAGTATGGTTCCGGGACAGGTTAACCTACGAGCAGTACTTC.

The sample holds a few counts of this clonotype. The V and J genes are TRBV12-3 or TRBV12-4 and TRBJ2-1; 8 bases fit TRBD2. The CDR3 loop spans 12 amino acids. Trimming at V came to 8 bases and at J to 7 bases, leaving 4 bases not matched to a gene. CDR3 DNA: TGTGCCAGCGTCCGGGGGGGGAATGAGCAGTTCTTC. Protein product: CASVRGGNEQFF.

The chain has TRBV20-1 and TRBJ1-5, with D possibly matching TRBD1 (5 bases). This CDR3 region has 14 residues. Germline CDR1 and CDR2: DFQATT and SNEGSKA (reference sequence). Between the trimmed V and J ends, which lost 5 bases and 3 bases, there was a span of 14 bases. The DNA of the CDR3 is TGCAGTGCTCCGGGTGTGGGGGACAATCAGCCCCAGCATTTT. Its translation: CSAPGVGDNQPQHF.

This clonotype was seen more than once but under ten times. V gene TRBV4-3 combines with J gene TRBJ1-2; 9 bases match TRBD1. The CDR3 loop spans 17 amino acids. The trim removed 0 bases at V and 4 bases at J, leaving 9 bases unmatched. Germline CDR1 is LGHNA and CDR2 is YSLEER. As DNA, the CDR3 is TGCGCCAGCAGCCAAGATCTAACAGGGGGCTCAATCTATGGCTACACCTTC. Translation: CASSQDLTGGSIYGYTF.

V gene TRBV7-2 combines with J gene TRBJ2-7; 11 bases agree with TRBD1. CDR1 and CDR2 (germline): SGHTA, FQGNSA. V gave up 5 bases and J gave up 6 bases; unmatched junction bases: 6. The CDR3 covers 14 residues. CDR3 region: CASSGQGAWGEQYF. The CDR3 coding sequence is TGTGCCAGCAGCGGACAGGGGGCGTGGGGCGAGCAGTACTTC.

This clonotype was counted a few times. The rearrangement joins TRBV5-6 to TRBJ2-2; 11 positions match TRBD2. The CDR3 is made up of 16 amino acids. The germline V gene encodes CDR1 SGHDT and CDR2 YYEEEE. J was trimmed by 0 bases and V by 7 bases; bases with no gene match: 5. For the CDR3, the DNA is TGTGCCAGCGCGGGACTAGCGGATCCGAACACCGGGGAGCTGTTTTTT. It specifies CASAGLADPNTGELFF.

This clonotype was found a few times. The chain links TRBV12-3 or TRBV12-4 to TRBJ2-7; no clear D. Trimming pared 3 bases from V and 5 bases from J, leaving 14 bases between. The CDR3 is 14 residues long. The CDR3 is CASSLLGSDHEQYF. The CDR3, as DNA: TGTGCCAGCAGTTTGTTGGGGTCCGACCACGAGCAGTACTTC.

The chain links TRBV24-1 to TRBJ2-3; 8 bases fit TRBD2. Looked up from germline, CDR1 is KGHDR and CDR2 is SFDVKD. This CDR3 contains 14 residues. The junction had 2 bases not matched to a gene; V was cut back by 4 bases and J by 3 bases. Written as DNA, the CDR3 is TGTGCCACCAGTGAAGCGGGAGTAACAGATACGCAGTATTTT. Amino acids: CATSEAGVTDTQYF.

This clonotype was counted only a few times. The chain is built from TRBV7-3 and TRBJ1-5; no clear D gene. V dropped 3 bases and J dropped 2 bases, with 8 bases sitting between them. The V gene's germline CDR1 is SGHTA and CDR2 FQGTGA. The CDR3 sequence is 14 residues long. For the CDR3, the DNA is TGTGCCAGCAGCTTCCCGGGTGGCAATCAGCCCCAGCATTTT. This sequence encodes CASSFPGGNQPQHF.